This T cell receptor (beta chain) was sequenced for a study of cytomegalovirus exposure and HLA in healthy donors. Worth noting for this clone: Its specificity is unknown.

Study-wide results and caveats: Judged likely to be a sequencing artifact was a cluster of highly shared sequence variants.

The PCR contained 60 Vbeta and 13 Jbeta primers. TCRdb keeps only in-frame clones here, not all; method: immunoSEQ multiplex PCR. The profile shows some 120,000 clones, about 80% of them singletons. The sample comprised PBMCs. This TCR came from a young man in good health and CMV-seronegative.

CDR3 sequence: CSITRRLGTGGTNTEAFF. The CDR3, as DNA: TGCAGCATTACCCGTCGCCTCGGGACAGGGGGAACGAACACTGAAGCTTTCTTT. V usage is TRBV29-1 and J usage is TRBJ1-1; TRBD1 matches 11 bases. Trimming took 8 bases from V and 1 from J; bases not matched to a gene: 18. Germline-derived CDR1 and CDR2 are SQVTM and ANQGSEA. CDR3 size: 18 residues.